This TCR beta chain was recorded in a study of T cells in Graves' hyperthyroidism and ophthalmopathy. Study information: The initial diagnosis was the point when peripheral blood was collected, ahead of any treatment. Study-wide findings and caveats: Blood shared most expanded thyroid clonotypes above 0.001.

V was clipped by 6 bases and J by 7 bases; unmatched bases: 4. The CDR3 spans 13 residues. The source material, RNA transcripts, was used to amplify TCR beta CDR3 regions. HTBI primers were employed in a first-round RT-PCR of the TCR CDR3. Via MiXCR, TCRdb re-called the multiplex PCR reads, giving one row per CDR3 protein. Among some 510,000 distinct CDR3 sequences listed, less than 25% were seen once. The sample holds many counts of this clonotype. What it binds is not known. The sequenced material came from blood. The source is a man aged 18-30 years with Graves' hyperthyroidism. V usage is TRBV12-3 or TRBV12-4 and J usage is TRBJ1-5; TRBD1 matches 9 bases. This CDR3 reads CASRRQGGQPQHF. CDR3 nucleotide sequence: TGTGCCAGCAGGAGACAGGGGGGACAGCCCCAGCATTTT.